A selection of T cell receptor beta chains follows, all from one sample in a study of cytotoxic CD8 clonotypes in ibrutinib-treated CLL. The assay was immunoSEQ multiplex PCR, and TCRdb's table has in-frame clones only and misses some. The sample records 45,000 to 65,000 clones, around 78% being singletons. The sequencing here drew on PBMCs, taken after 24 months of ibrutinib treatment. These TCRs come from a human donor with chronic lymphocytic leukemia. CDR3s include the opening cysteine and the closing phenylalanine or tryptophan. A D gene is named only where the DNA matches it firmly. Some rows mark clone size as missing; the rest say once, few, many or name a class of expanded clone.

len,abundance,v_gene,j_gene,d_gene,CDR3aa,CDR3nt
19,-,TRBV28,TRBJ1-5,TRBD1,CASSPGLSGTDQRNQPQHF,TGTGCCAGCAGTCCCGGATTATCCGGGACAGACCAACGCAATCAGCCCCAGCATTTT
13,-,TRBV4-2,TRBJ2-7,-,CASSQDRMGEQYF,TGTGCCAGCAGCCAAGACAGGATGGGCGAGCAGTACTTC
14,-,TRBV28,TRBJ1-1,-,CASYPGRMNTEAFF,TGTGCCAGCTATCCGGGACGGATGAACACTGAAGCTTTCTTT
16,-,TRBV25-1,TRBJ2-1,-,CASSEYGGHGSNEQFF,TGTGCCAGCAGTGAATACGGGGGGCACGGTTCCAATGAGCAGTTCTTC
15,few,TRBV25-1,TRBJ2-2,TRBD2,CASSETSGVTGELFF,TGTGCCAGCAGTGAAACTAGCGGGGTAACCGGGGAGCTGTTTTTT
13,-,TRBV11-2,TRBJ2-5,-,CASSLVGQETQYF,TGTGCCAGCAGCTTGGTCGGGCAAGAGACCCAGTACTTC
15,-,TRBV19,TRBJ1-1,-,CASSVSQGPNTEAFF,TGTGCCAGTAGTGTATCCCAGGGCCCGAACACTGAAGCTTTCTTT
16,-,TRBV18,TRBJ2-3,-,CASSPVAVPWSDTQYF,TGTGCCAGCTCACCAGTGGCGGTCCCTTGGTCAGATACGCAGTATTTT
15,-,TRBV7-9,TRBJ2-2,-,CASSLARTIPGELFF,TGTGCCAGCAGCTTAGCTAGGACAATCCCCGGGGAGCTGTTTTTT
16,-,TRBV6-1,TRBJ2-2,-,CASSERAGYPTGELFF,TGTGCCAGCAGTGAGAGGGCGGGATATCCCACCGGGGAGCTGTTTTTT
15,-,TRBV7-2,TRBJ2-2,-,CASSLAGRGTGELFF,TGTGCCAGCAGCTTAGCCGGCCGTGGCACCGGGGAGCTGTTTTTT
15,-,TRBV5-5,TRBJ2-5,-,CASSSLREIQETQYF,TGTGCCAGCAGCTCCCTCCGGGAGATCCAAGAGACCCAGTACTTC
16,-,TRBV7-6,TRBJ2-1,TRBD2,CASSSGTSGRGNEQFF,TGTGCCAGCAGCTCCGGGACTAGCGGGAGGGGCAATGAGCAGTTCTTC
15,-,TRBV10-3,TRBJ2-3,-,CAISRGKGGTDTQYF,TGTGCCATCTCTCGAGGGAAGGGGGGGACAGATACGCAGTATTTT
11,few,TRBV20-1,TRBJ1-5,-,CSARVGQPQHF,TGCAGTGCTAGAGTGGGCCAGCCCCAGCATTTT
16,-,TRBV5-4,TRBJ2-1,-,CASSRGTVSSYNEQFF,TGTGCCAGCAGCCGCGGGACAGTTAGCTCCTACAATGAGCAGTTCTTC
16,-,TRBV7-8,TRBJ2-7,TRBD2,CASSTHGTSGTYEQYF,TGTGCCAGCAGCACCCACGGGACTAGCGGTACCTACGAGCAGTACTTC
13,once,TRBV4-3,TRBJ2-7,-,CASSPSEGYEQYF,TGCGCCAGCAGCCCCTCGGAGGGTTACGAGCAGTACTTC
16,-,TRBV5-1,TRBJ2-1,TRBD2,CASSDLAGGSEGEQFF,TGCGCCAGCAGCGATCTAGCGGGAGGTTCGGAAGGTGAGCAGTTCTTC
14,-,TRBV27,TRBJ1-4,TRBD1,CASSLRDSSEKLFF,TGTGCCAGCAGTTTAAGGGACAGTTCTGAAAAACTGTTTTTT
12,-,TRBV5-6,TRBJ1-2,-,CASSLVKAGILF,TGTGCCAGCAGCTTGGTTAAGGCGGGGATCTTGTTC
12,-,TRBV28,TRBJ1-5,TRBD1,CASTGGNQPQHF,TGTGCCAGTACAGGGGGAAACCAGCCCCAGCATTTT
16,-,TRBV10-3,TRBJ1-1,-,CAISEGQPQLNTEAFF,TGTGCCATCAGTGAGGGGCAGCCTCAACTGAACACTGAAGCTTTCTTT
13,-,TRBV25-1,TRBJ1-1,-,CASSESGRSVAFF,TGTGCCAGCAGTGAATCGGGACGGTCTGTGGCTTTCTTT
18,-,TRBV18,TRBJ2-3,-,CASSLQTWTTTYTDTQYF,TGTGCCAGCTCACTACAAACATGGACGACGACCTACACAGATACGCAGTATTTT
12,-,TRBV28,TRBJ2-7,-,CASSTQVYEQYF,TGTGCCAGCAGTACCCAGGTCTACGAGCAGTACTTC
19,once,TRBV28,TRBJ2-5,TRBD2,CASSSPSGRAPLQSETQYF,TGTGCCAGCAGTTCCCCTAGTGGGAGGGCCCCCCTTCAGTCAGAGACCCAGTACTTC
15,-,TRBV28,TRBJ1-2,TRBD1,CASSFGDRDLYGYTF,TGTGCCAGCAGTTTTGGGGACAGGGATCTCTATGGCTACACCTTC
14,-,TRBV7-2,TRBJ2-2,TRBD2,CASSPTSAPGELFF,TGTGCCAGCAGCCCGACTAGCGCGCCCGGGGAGCTGTTTTTT
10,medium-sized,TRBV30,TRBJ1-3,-,CAWGIGTIYF,TGTGCCTGGGGAATTGGGACCATATATTTT
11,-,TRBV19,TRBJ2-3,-,CASSIGDTQYF,TGTGCCAGTAGTATAGGTGATACGCAGTATTTT
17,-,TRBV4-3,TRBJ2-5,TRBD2,CASSPRTSGTTQETQYF,TGCGCCAGCAGCCCTAGGACTAGCGGGACCACGCAAGAGACCCAGTACTTC
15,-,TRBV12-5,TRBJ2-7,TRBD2,CASGFSGKASYEQYF,TGTGCTAGTGGTTTTAGCGGGAAGGCTTCTTACGAGCAGTACTTC
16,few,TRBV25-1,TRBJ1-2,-,CASSDTIPYLSEGYTF,TGTGCCAGCAGTGACACGATACCCTATCTGTCTGAAGGCTACACCTTC
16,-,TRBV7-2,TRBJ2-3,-,CASSNRDSLVADTQYF,TGTGCCAGCAGCAACCGGGACTCCCTAGTGGCAGATACGCAGTATTTT
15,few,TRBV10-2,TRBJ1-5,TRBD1,CASSETGGYNQPQHF,TGCGCCAGCAGTGAGACAGGGGGCTACAATCAGCCCCAGCATTTT
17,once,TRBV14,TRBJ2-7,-,CASNVSAGALHSYEQYF,TGTGCCAGCAATGTGTCTGCAGGGGCCTTACACTCCTACGAGCAGTACTTC
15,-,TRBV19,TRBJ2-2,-,CASSIGTANTGELFF,TGTGCCAGTAGTATAGGGACAGCCAACACCGGGGAGCTGTTTTTT
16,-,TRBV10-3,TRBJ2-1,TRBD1,CAISERTGGADNEQFF,TGTGCCATCAGTGAGCGGACAGGGGGCGCGGACAATGAGCAGTTCTTC
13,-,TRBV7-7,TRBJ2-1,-,CASSPQMGHEQFF,TGTGCCAGCAGCCCACAGATGGGTCATGAGCAGTTCTTC
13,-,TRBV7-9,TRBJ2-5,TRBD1,CASSSDRAETQYF,TGTGCCAGCAGCTCGGACAGGGCCGAGACCCAGTACTTC
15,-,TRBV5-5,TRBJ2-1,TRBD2,CASSLEGLADNEQFF,TGTGCCAGCAGCTTGGAGGGACTAGCGGACAATGAGCAGTTCTTC
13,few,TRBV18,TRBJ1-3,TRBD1,CASSPEGQRSIYF,TGTGCCAGCTCACCAGAGGGACAGCGCTCCATATATTTT
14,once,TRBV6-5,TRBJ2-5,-,CAVRPGGMTETQYF,TGTGCCGTCCGACCTGGCGGGATGACAGAGACCCAGTACTTC
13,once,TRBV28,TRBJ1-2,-,CASSLNLDYGYTF,TGTGCCAGCAGTCTTAATTTAGACTATGGCTACACCTTC
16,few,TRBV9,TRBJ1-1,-,CASSPPPRVANTEAFF,TGTGCCAGCAGCCCACCCCCCAGGGTGGCGAACACTGAAGCTTTCTTT
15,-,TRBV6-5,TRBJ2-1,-,CASTGGYKAYNEQFF,TGTGCCAGCACTGGGGGCTATAAGGCCTACAATGAGCAGTTCTTC
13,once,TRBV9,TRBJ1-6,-,CASSPTRNSPLHF,TGTGCCAGCAGTCCGACCCGTAATTCACCCCTCCACTTT
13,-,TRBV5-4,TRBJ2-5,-,CASSLSREETQYF,TGTGCCAGCAGCTTATCTAGGGAAGAGACCCAGTACTTC
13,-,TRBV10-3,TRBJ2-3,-,CAISVTGTDTQYF,TGTGCCATCAGTGTAACGGGCACAGATACGCAGTATTTT
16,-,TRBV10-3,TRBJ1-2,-,CAISETDQPQGRGYTF,TGTGCCATCAGTGAAACCGATCAACCGCAGGGGCGAGGCTACACCTTC
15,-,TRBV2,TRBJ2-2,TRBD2,CASKEVAGDTGELFF,TGTGCCAGCAAAGAGGTAGCGGGAGATACCGGGGAGCTGTTTTTT
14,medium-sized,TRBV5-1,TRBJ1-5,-,CASSLDGVGQPQHF,TGCGCCAGCAGCTTGGATGGTGTAGGCCAGCCCCAGCATTTT